This T cell receptor beta chain was sequenced during a study of blood T cell repertoires in COVID-19. Turning to the study itself: Acute-phase and convalescent COVID-19 samples originated in the United States, Italy and Spain. In each case, the material was cDNA or gDNA derived from T cells, B-cell-depleted T cells, or PBMCs.

How the authors handled the data: The assay estimated nucleated cells by amplifying reference gene primers. Produced via immunoSEQ multiplex PCR; TCRdb's table is partial and in-frame only. The V and J calls and clone size are taken from that table; D and trimming were inferred from the DNA. The data show 130,000 or so clones, with roughly 84% seen just once and 8.5% to 9% held by the top ten. Enrolment of Seattle patients took place during active infection, and they were followed longitudinally. CDR1 and CDR2 from the germline V gene are GTSNPN and SVGIG (reference sequence). The V end lost 7 bases, the J end lost 3 bases, and 10 bases lay between the germline ends. The CDR3 is 11 residues long.

The chain recombines TRBV30 with TRBJ2-7, with D tentatively TRBD1 (5 bases). The source material was peripheral blood. The sequence was collected from a man aged 30 to 39 with COVID-19, enrolled during active disease. CDR3 in amino acids: CASGWGYEQYF. As DNA, the CDR3 is TGTGCCTCAGGGTGGGGCTACGAGCAGTACTTC.